This entry describes one TCR beta chain. These data come from a study of Tregs in tolerant kidney transplant recipients. TCRdb keeps only in-frame clones here, not all; method: immunoSEQ multiplex PCR. This sample carries nearly 95,000 clones, roughly 93% of them seen once, and the ten largest clones take 0.4% to 0.55%. Per germline, CDR1 KGHSH and CDR2 LQKENI. V gave up 3 bases and J gave up 5 bases; unmatched junction bases: 8. The CDR3 spans 15 residues. The chain employs TRBV18 and TRBJ2-7, with 9 bases that match TRBD1. The source material was CD4+ T cells from blood, sampled before the transplant. This TCR was sampled from a human donor who received a combined kidney and bone marrow transplant. The DNA for the CDR3 is TGTGCCAGCTCACCGACCGGGACAGGGTCCCACGAGCAGTACTTC. Translating it yields CASSPTGTGSHEQYF.